This T cell receptor (beta chain) comes out of a study of T cell changes during pregnancy in multiple sclerosis. V lost 3 bases and J 3 bases, leaving 12 bases between the germline ends. The CDR3 extends over 14 amino acids. The V gene's germline CDR1 is SGHVT and CDR2 SQSDAQ. The protocol was immunoSEQ multiplex PCR, while the TCRdb copy is restricted to in-frame clones and leaves out a portion. This sample has tens of thousands of clones; around 93% occur once, and the top ten carry 0.8% to 0.95%. This clone was found many times. The sequencing here drew on peripheral blood, taken before pregnancy. The genes are TRBV7-4 and TRBJ2-7; a weak D match, TRBD1 (5 bases). The sequence was obtained from a female donor with multiple sclerosis, enrolled in a pregnancy study. The CDR3 is CASSLPPGYYEQYF. The CDR3, as DNA: TGTGCCAGCAGCTTGCCCCCAGGGTACTACGAGCAGTACTTC. Full variable domain (rest looked up from reference TRBV7-4 and TRBJ2-7): GAGVSQSPRYKVAKRGRDVALRCDSISGHVTLYWYRQTLGQGSEVLTYSQSDAQRDKSGRPSGRFSAERPERSVSTLKIQRTEQGDSAVYLCASSLPPGYYEQYFGPGTRLTVT.